The T cell receptor beta chain under discussion was sequenced for a study of blood T cell repertoires in COVID-19. Method: immunoSEQ multiplex PCR; TCRdb's copy keeps in-frame clones and lacks some. The data hold around 300,000 clones, with roughly 90% observed a single time. V trimming: 0 bases; J trimming: 15 bases; junction bases outside the gene matches: 7. The CDR3 spans 13 residues. Germline V lookup: CDR1 SEHNR, CDR2 FQNEAQ (reference sequence). The specimen was peripheral blood. The origin of this receptor is a woman in her thirties or forties who had recovered from COVID-19. The V gene is TRBV7-9, the J gene TRBJ1-5; 8 nucleotides agree with TRBD1. The CDR3 region has the DNA TGTGCCAGCAGCTTAGCTTTTGGGGACAGGTGGCATTTT. This gives the protein CASSLAFGDRWHF. The variable domain in full, with the rest retrieved from reference TRBV7-9 and TRBJ1-5, is DTGVSQNPRHKITKRGQNVTFRCDPISEHNRLYWYRQTLGQGPEFLTYFQNEAQLEKSRLLSDRFSAERPKGSFSTLEIQRTEQGDSAMYLCASSLAFGDRWHFGDGTRLSIL.